The present T cell receptor (beta chain) was sequenced within a study of cytomegalovirus exposure and HLA in healthy donors. Researchers ran the PCR with 60 Vbeta and 13 Jbeta primers. The repertoire was sequenced with immunoSEQ multiplex PCR; TCRdb's copy has only in-frame clones and lacks some. Counted here are more than 130,000 clones, roughly 75% occurring once; the ten biggest clones make up 2% to 2.5%. Overall study results and limits: Analyzed later, association rates of TCRs varied across HLA loci, with DRB1 most and HLA-C fewest. The study had only CMV serostatus as immune exposure information. Rarity marked most TCR sequences, yet some public TCRs occurred in many donors.

This clone has more than one count but fewer than ten. Its antigen is not known. CDR3 length: 16 residues. Germline loops: CDR1 SGHTA, CDR2 FQGNSA. V gave up 5 bases and J gave up 1 base, with 18 bases separating them. The gene calls are TRBV7-2 and TRBJ2-7, with D maybe TRBD2 (6 bases). The sequencing sample was made of PBMCs. This sequence originates from a man aged 25 to 40 in good health and CMV-seronegative. The CDR3 coding sequence is TGTGCCAGCAGCCCCGATGGCAGCGGGCGATCCTACGAGCAGTACTTC. Protein sequence: CASSPDGSGRSYEQYF.